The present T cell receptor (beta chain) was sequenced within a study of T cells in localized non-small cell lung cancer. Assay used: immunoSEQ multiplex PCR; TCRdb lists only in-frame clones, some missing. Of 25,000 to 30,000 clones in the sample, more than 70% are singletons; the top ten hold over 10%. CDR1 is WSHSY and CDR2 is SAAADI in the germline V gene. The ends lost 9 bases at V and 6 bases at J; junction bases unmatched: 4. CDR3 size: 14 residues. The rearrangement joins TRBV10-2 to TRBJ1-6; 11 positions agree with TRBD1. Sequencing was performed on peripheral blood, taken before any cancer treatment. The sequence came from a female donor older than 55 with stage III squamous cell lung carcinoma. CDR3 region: CASGQGAANSPLHF. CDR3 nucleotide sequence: TGCGCCAGTGGACAGGGGGCGGCTAATTCACCCCTCCACTTT.